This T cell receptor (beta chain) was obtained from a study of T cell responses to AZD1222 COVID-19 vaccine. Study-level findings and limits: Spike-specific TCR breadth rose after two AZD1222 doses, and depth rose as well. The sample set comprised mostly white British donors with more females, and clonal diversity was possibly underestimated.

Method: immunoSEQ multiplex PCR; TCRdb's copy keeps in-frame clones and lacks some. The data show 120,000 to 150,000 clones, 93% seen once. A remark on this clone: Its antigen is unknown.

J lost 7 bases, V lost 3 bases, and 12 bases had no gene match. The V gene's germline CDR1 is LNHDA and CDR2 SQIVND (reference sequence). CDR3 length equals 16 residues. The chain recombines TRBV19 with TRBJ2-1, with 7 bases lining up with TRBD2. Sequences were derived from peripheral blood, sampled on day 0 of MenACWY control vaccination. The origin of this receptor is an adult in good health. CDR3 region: CASSIFGGSGKNEQFF. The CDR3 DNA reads TGTGCCAGTAGTATTTTTGGCGGGAGCGGAAAAAATGAGCAGTTCTTC.